This T cell receptor (beta chain) was found in a study of cytomegalovirus exposure and HLA in healthy donors. General study results and limits: Reported findings show TCR beta sequences accurately forecast HLA-A and HLA-B alleles in most subjects. Analysis was performed later, and it showed HLA-associated TCR beta chains to be more clonally expanded than equally common others. In an earlier analysis, in some 500 donors, most V segments appeared productive either ~90% or ~30% of the time. The investigators catalogued 150 to 200 TCR beta chains as cytomegalovirus-associated.

The CDR3 totals 14 residues. Trimming removed 3 bases from V and 7 bases from J; junction bases left unmatched: 8. Germline V CDR1 and CDR2: SGHTA, FQGNSA. A multiplex PCR was run with 60 Vbeta primers and 13 Jbeta primers. Repertoires were generated with immunoSEQ multiplex PCR, while TCRdb's copy carries only in-frame clones and drops some. The sample holds over 200,000 clones, approximately 79% seen once. About this clone itself: The antigen remains unidentified.

The sequence was collected from a male donor in good health and CMV-seronegative. This chain links TRBV7-2 with TRBJ2-7; the match to TRBD1 covers 8 bases. The sequenced material came from PBMCs. The CDR3 bases are TGTGCCAGCAGCTTTCCCCGACAGGGGCATGAGCAGTACTTC. Its protein is CASSFPRQGHEQYF.